This T cell receptor beta chain was observed in a study of T cells in Graves' hyperthyroidism and ophthalmopathy. There are many counts of this clonotype. Amplification targeted TCR beta CDR3 regions from RNA transcripts. In the first-round RT-PCR of the TCR CDR3, the HTBI primer set was used. TCRdb re-called the multiplex PCR reads through MiXCR, storing one row per CDR3 protein. The sample shows around 300,000 distinct CDR3 sequences, 22% of them seen only once. The receptor comes from a man aged 30 to 39 with Graves' ophthalmopathy. Material for sequencing was blood.

In nucleotides, the CDR3 is TGCGCCAGCAGTCTTCAGGGGAAGGTAGCGGGAGATGCAGATACGCAGTATTTT. This translates into CASSLQGKVAGDADTQYF. The gene calls are TRBV10-1 and TRBJ2-3; the match to TRBD2 covers 9 bases. The trim removed 5 bases at V and 4 bases at J, leaving 16 bases unmatched. The CDR3 contains 18 residues. Germline V gene data show CDR1 as WNHNN and CDR2 as SYGVQD (reference sequence).